This paragraph covers one TCR beta chain sequence. The antigen remains unidentified. This specimen belongs to a study of CXCR3-negative and CXCR3-positive naive CD8 T cells. UMI labels and 5' RACE were used to prepare the TRB cDNA libraries. TCRdb reprocessed the 5' RACE reads, with one entry per CDR3 protein and no DNA. This sample's table has over 100,000 distinct CDR3 sequences. Overall study results and limits: Memory CD8+ cells showed much lower diversity, while both naive subsets were comparably high.

The CDR3 is 14 amino acids. The germline V gene encodes CDR1 LNHNV and CDR2 YYDKDF (reference sequence). This TCR derives from a human donor in good health. Some clones in this sample may be carry-over from other donors' samples. The sample taken for sequencing was naive CXCR3- CD8+ T cells from blood. Sample subset: CD45RO-CCR7+CD27+CD95- naive CD8+ T cells lacking CXCR3 (TNR3-). The chain joins TRBV15 to TRBJ1-1; without DNA, the TCRdb call of TRBD1 cannot be checked. The CDR3 spells CATSRATGYTEAFF. The full variable domain, with the rest looked up from reference TRBV15 and TRBJ1-1, is DAMVIQNPRYQVTQFGKPVTLSCSQTLNHNVMYWYQQKSSQAPKLLFHYYDKDFNNEADTPDNFQSRRPNTSFCFLDIRSPGLGDTAMYLCATSRATGYTEAFFGQGTRLTVV.